These 20 T cell receptor beta chains were sequenced from one sample in a study of blood T cell repertoires in COVID-19. Sequencing was performed with immunoSEQ multiplex PCR; in TCRdb, only in-frame clones are kept and a portion is missing. Of over 85,000 clones in the sample, around nine tenths were seen once. Specimen: peripheral blood. Every receptor here comes from a woman older than 75 with acute or convalescent COVID-19.

The chain is built from TRBV27 and TRBJ2-2; TRBD1 might be the D (6 bases). V was clipped by 2 bases and J by 5 bases, with 12 bases between them. The CDR3 loop spans 15 amino acids. CDR1 MNHEY and CDR2 SMNVEV come from the germline V gene (reference sequence). The CDR3 DNA reads as TGTGCCAGCAGTTTAGGCAGGGGTTCGACCGGGGAGCTGTTTTTT. As protein: CASSLGRGSTGELFF.

The rearrangement uses TRBV4-2 and TRBJ1-2; possibly TRBD1 for D (5 bases). Trimming took 6 bases from V and 2 from J, leaving 10 bases between them. The CDR3 spans 13 residues. Looked up from germline, CDR1 is LGHNA and CDR2 is YNFKEQ. CDR3 nucleotide sequence: TGTGCCAGCAGTCCAGACAGAAACTATGGCTACACCTTC. This translates into CASSPDRNYGYTF.

V is TRBV14 and J is TRBJ1-5; no clear D gene. From germline, CDR1 is SGHDN and CDR2 FVKESK. Trimming took off 0 bases at V and 4 bases at J, with 4 bases between the two ends. This CDR3 is built from 13 residues. The CDR3 is CASSQESNQPQHF. The CDR3 DNA is TGTGCCAGCAGCCAAGAGTCTAATCAGCCCCAGCATTTT.

In DNA form, the CDR3 reads TGCGCCAGCAGCCAAGATCCCTATGGGACAGGGACCCAAGAGACCCAGTACTTC. Translated, it gives CASSQDPYGTGTQETQYF. The V and J genes are TRBV4-3 and TRBJ2-5; 9 nucleotides align to TRBD1. Germline V gene data show CDR1 as LGHNA and CDR2 as YSLEER. Losses at the gene ends were 0 bases for V and 1 base for J; bases not matched to a gene: 9. The CDR3 spans 18 residues.

This clone appeared a single time. The genes are TRBV25-1 and TRBJ2-1; 12 nucleotides line up with TRBD2. The CDR3 covers 15 residues. The germline V gene has CDR1 MGHDK and CDR2 SYGVNS. V lost 5 bases, J lost 9 bases, and 8 bases stayed unmatched. The CDR3 sequence is CASSSQVLAGGEQFF. In nucleotides, the CDR3 is TGTGCCAGCAGTTCTCAAGTACTAGCGGGAGGTGAGCAGTTCTTC.

This chain uses TRBV7-3 with TRBJ2-2; the D gene is possibly TRBD1 (6 bases). Germline assignment: CDR1 SGHTA and CDR2 FQGTGA. There are 16 residues in the CDR3. The V end was cut by 2 bases, the J end by 2 bases, with 12 bases between. The DNA for the CDR3 is TGTGCCAGCAGCTTATCTCCGGGACATAACACCGGGGAGCTGTTTTTT. Translation gives CASSLSPGHNTGELFF.

The chain couples TRBV10-3 to TRBJ2-7, with 9 bases that match TRBD1. J lost 6 bases, V lost 4 bases, and 13 bases had no gene match. Germline V gives CDR1 ENHRY, CDR2 SYGVKD. The length of the CDR3 is 16 residues. The CDR3 coding sequence is TGTGCCATCAGTGGTGCAGGACAGGGGAAAACGTTCGAGCAGTACTTC. It specifies CAISGAGQGKTFEQYF.

This chain uses TRBV28 with TRBJ2-1; 8 bases line up with TRBD2. Germline CDR1 and CDR2: MDHEN and SYDVKM. CDR3 length equals 15 residues. V shed 8 bases, J shed 3 bases, and the junction held 9 bases outside the gene matches. This CDR3 is CASLPAGGYYNEQFF. The CDR3 region has the DNA TGTGCCAGCCTTCCGGCGGGGGGTTACTACAATGAGCAGTTCTTC.

This clone occurred a few times. The rearrangement uses TRBV3-1 (or the pseudogene TRBV3-2) and TRBJ1-2, with D perhaps TRBD1 (5 bases). The CDR3 totals 13 residues. Germline CDR1 LGHDT, CDR2 YNNKEL (reference sequence). The V end was cut by 4 bases, the J end by 8 bases, with 14 bases between. The DNA of the CDR3 is TGTGCCAGCAGCCCCCTTGGGGGGGGAGGCTACACCTTC. It codes for CASSPLGGGGYTF.

The CDR3 loop reads CASSLLGLAGSGDEQFF. As DNA, the CDR3 is TGTGCCAGCAGCTTATTGGGACTAGCGGGATCGGGGGATGAGCAGTTCTTC. The chain combines TRBV7-3 with TRBJ2-1, with TRBD2 matching 13 bases. Unmatched junction bases numbered 9, after V lost 2 bases and J lost 8 bases. CDR1 and CDR2 (germline): SGHTA, FQGTGA. This CDR3 is 17 amino acids long. The variable domain in full, with the rest retrieved from reference TRBV7-3 and TRBJ2-1, is GAGVSQTPSNKVTEKGKYVELRCDPISGHTALYWYRQSLGQGPEFLIYFQGTGAADDSGLPNDRFFAVRPEGSVSTLKIQRTERGDSAVYLCASSLLGLAGSGDEQFFGPGTRLTVL.

The chain employs TRBV15 and TRBJ1-3; tentative D call: TRBD1 (5 bases). Germline loops: CDR1 LNHNV, CDR2 YYDKDF (reference sequence). V lost 1 base to trimming and J lost 0 bases, with 7 bases between them. The CDR3 spans 15 residues. CDR3: CATSRVGGSGNTIYF. The CDR3 DNA is TGTGCCACCAGCAGAGTGGGGGGCTCTGGAAACACCATATATTTT.

The chain recombines TRBV7-2 with TRBJ2-2; tentatively, D is TRBD1 (5 bases). Per germline, CDR1 SGHTA and CDR2 FQGNSA. V shed 5 bases and J shed 1 base, with 11 bases lying between them. The CDR3 has 15 amino acids. The CDR3 nucleotides read TGTGCCAGCAGCCCCCTCGGACAGAACACCGGGGAGCTGTTTTTT. Its translation is CASSPLGQNTGELFF.

The V gene is TRBV11-2, the J gene TRBJ2-5; D may be TRBD2 (6 bases). The V end was cut by 5 bases, the J end by 1 base, with 11 bases between. This CDR3 is built from 14 residues. Germline-derived CDR1 and CDR2 are SGHAT and FQNNGV. The CDR3 here is CASSGRDFQETQYF. The CDR3 DNA is TGTGCCAGCAGCGGCCGGGACTTCCAAGAGACCCAGTACTTC.

The rearrangement uses TRBV4-2 and TRBJ2-3; 12 bases match TRBD2. Trimming removed 0 bases from V and 6 bases from J; junction bases left unmatched: 7. The CDR3 runs 17 residues. Germline CDR1 LGHNA, CDR2 YNFKEQ. The CDR3 DNA sequence: TGTGCCAGCAGCCAAGAAGGGGGGACTAGCGGGTGGGATACGCAGTATTTT. The encoded protein is CASSQEGGTSGWDTQYF.

The chain recombines TRBV29-1 with TRBJ2-7; possibly TRBD1 for D (6 bases). CDR3 length: 13 amino acids. Trimming left V 7 bases short and J 3 bases short, with 16 bases between. Germline lookup yields CDR1 SQVTM and CDR2 ANQGSEA. The CDR3 DNA reads TGCAGCGCAGAACAGGGTCTAGGCTACGAGCAGTACTTC. Amino acid sequence: CSAEQGLGYEQYF.

The chain employs TRBV15 and TRBJ2-3; TRBD2 is a possible D gene (6 bases). The CDR3 has 16 residues. V lost 5 bases and J lost 0, with 15 bases in between. The germline gives CDR1 LNHNV, CDR2 YYDKDF (reference sequence). CDR3 amino acids: CATSLPSASSTDTQYF. CDR3 DNA sequence: TGTGCCACCAGCCTTCCTAGCGCCTCTAGCACAGATACGCAGTATTTT.

The V call is TRBV15, the J call TRBJ1-1, with D uncertain. The CDR3 is made up of 15 amino acids. The germline gives CDR1 LNHNV, CDR2 YYDKDF (reference sequence). V lost 2 bases and J lost 4, with 14 bases in between. The CDR3 bases are TGTGCCACCAGCAGACCTTCGGGAGCAACCACTGAAGCTTTCTTT. Translation: CATSRPSGATTEAFF.

Only one count was recorded for this clone. This sequence joins TRBV5-1 and TRBJ2-7; possibly TRBD1 for D (6 bases). The CDR3 sequence is 14 residues long. The germline V gene has CDR1 SGHRS and CDR2 YFSETQ. The germline V and J ends were trimmed by 3 bases and 6 bases, with 16 bases remaining between them. CDR3 in amino acids: CASSSRTDGSEQYF. DNA of the CDR3: TGCGCCAGCAGCTCCCGGACAGACGGATCCGAGCAGTACTTC. The variable domain in full, with the rest retrieved from reference TRBV5-1 and TRBJ2-7, is KAGVTQTPRYLIKTRGQQVTLSCSPISGHRSVSWYQQTPGQGLQFLFEYFSETQRNKGNFPGRFSGRQFSNSRSEMNVSTLELGDSALYLCASSSRTDGSEQYFGPGTRLTVT.

This chain uses TRBV2 with TRBJ1-5; maybe TRBD1 (6 bases). This CDR3 has 14 residues. Germline V gene lookup returns CDR1 SNHLY and CDR2 FYNNEI. Trimming shortened V by 2 bases and J by 4 bases, and 9 bases separated the two germline ends. CDR3 DNA: TGTGCCAGCAGTGAATCGACAGGTAATCAGCCCCAGCATTTT. This translates into CASSESTGNQPQHF.

This chain connects TRBV19 to TRBJ1-1, with TRBD1 as a possible D gene (6 bases). Germline CDR1 and CDR2: LNHDA and SQIVND (reference sequence). The CDR3 is made up of 14 amino acids. With 11 bases removed from V and 0 bases from J, the gap between germline ends came to 16 bases. CDR3 DNA sequence: TGTGCCGTAAGACAGGACAACATGAACACTGAAGCTTTCTTT. This translates into CAVRQDNMNTEAFF.